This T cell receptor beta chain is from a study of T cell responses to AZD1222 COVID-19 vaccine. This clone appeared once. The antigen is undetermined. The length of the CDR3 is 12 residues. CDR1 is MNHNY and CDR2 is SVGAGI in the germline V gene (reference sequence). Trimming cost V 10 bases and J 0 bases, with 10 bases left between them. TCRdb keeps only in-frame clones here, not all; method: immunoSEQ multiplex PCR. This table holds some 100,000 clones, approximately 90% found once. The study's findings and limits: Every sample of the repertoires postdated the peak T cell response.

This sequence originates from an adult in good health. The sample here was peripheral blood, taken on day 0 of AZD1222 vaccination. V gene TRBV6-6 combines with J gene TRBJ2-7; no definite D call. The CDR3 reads CATYHDSYEQYF. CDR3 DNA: TGTGCCACCTACCACGACTCCTACGAGCAGTACTTC.